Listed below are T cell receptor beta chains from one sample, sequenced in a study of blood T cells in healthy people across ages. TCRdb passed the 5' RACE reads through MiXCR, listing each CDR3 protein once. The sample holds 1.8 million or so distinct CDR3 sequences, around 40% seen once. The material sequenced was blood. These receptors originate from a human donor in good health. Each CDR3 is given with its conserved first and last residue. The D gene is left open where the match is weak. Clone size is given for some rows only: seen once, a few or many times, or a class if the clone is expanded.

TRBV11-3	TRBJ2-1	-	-	TGTGCCAGTAGCTTAGGTCAGCAGGGTTCACGAGAGCAGTTCTTC	CASSLGQQGSREQFF
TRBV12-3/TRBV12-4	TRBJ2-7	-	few	TGTGCCAGCAGTTTTACGGACGGAACCTACGAGCAGTACTTC	CASSFTDGTYEQYF
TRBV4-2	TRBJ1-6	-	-	TGTACCAGCAGCCAAGATACGCGGGCCGGGACCTCACCCCTCCACTTT	CTSSQDTRAGTSPLHF
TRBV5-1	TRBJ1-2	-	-	TGCGCCAGCAGCCCTCGGGACGTATATGGCTACACCTTC	CASSPRDVYGYTF
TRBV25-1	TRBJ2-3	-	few	TGTGCCAGCAGTGTATTAGAGAGCACAGATACGCAGTATTTT	CASSVLESTDTQYF
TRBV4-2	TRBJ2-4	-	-	TGTGCCAGCAGCCAAGTCTATTCGGAGCGTGAGCAGTACTTC	CASSQVYSEREQYF
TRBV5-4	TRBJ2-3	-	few	TGTGCCAGCAGCATCGGAGGCAGATTCACAGATACGCAGTATTTT	CASSIGGRFTDTQYF
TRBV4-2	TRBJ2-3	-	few	TGTGCCAGCAGCCGCCGACAGAATCCCACAGATACGCAGTATTTT	CASSRRQNPTDTQYF
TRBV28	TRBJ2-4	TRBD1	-	TGTGCCAGCAGTTTACCCGGACAGGGGATCGAAAACATTCAGTACTTC	CASSLPGQGIENIQYF
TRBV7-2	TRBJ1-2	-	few	TGTGCCAGCAGCTTCCCCGACGGCGGCTACACCTTC	CASSFPDGGYTF